These T cell receptor beta chains were read from a single sample in a study of T cell responses to AZD1222 COVID-19 vaccine. Sequencing used immunoSEQ multiplex PCR; TCRdb keeps in-frame clones, though not all of them. The sample lists about 50,000 clones, more than 60% seen once, with roughly 6.6% in the top ten. The source material was peripheral blood, sampled on day 0 of AZD1222 vaccination. These receptors all stem from an adult in good health. The CDR3 runs from the conserved cysteine through the conserved F or W. A D gene is named only where the DNA matches it firmly. For some rows the clone size is stated as once, few or many, or as a class when expanded; others skip it.

D,V,J,size,CDR3,DNA
TRBD1,TRBV2,TRBJ1-4,.,CARGTATNEKLFF,TGTGCCAGAGGGACAGCAACTAATGAAAAACTGTTTTTT
.,TRBV2,TRBJ1-5,.,CASSGEWRNSNQPQHF,TGTGCCAGCAGTGGGGAGTGGCGCAATAGCAATCAGCCCCAGCATTTT
.,TRBV6-2/TRBV6-3,TRBJ2-1,.,CASSYPSSYNEQFF,TGTGCCAGCAGTTACCCTAGCTCCTACAATGAGCAGTTCTTC
.,TRBV4-1,TRBJ2-2,few,CASSRDVANTGELFF,TGCGCCAGCAGCCGGGACGTTGCGAACACCGGGGAGCTGTTTTTT
.,TRBV18,TRBJ1-4,.,CASSPGGAQEKLFF,TGTGCCAGCTCACCAGGGGGGGCGCAAGAAAAACTGTTTTTT
.,TRBV9,TRBJ2-2,.,CASSPFATVNTGELFF,TGTGCCAGCAGCCCATTTGCTACAGTCAACACCGGGGAGCTGTTTTTT
.,TRBV6-5,TRBJ1-1,medium-sized,CASSYTMTGNTEAFF,TGTGCCAGCAGTTACACAATGACAGGGAACACTGAAGCTTTCTTT
TRBD1,TRBV14,TRBJ2-2,.,CASSHRTGGTGELFF,TGTGCCAGCAGCCACCGGACAGGGGGGACCGGGGAGCTGTTTTTT
.,TRBV30,TRBJ1-1,.,CAWSFLGMNTEAFF,TGTGCCTGGAGCTTCCTCGGTATGAACACTGAAGCTTTCTTT
.,TRBV4-1,TRBJ1-1,.,CASSQLGNGKAFF,TGCGCCAGCAGCCAATTAGGGAACGGAAAAGCTTTCTTT
.,TRBV5-1,TRBJ2-3,once,CASSRDGDTQYF,TGCGCCAGCAGCCGGGATGGAGATACGCAGTATTTT
.,TRBV18,TRBJ2-3,.,CASSPGTSTDTQYF,TGTGCCAGCTCACCAGGGACTAGCACAGATACGCAGTATTTT
TRBD2,TRBV7-9,TRBJ2-3,once,CASSRWRTSGGRNTQYF,TGTGCCAGCAGCCGCTGGAGGACTAGCGGGGGGAGGAATACGCAGTATTTT
.,TRBV5-5,TRBJ1-2,.,CASSSQTGIRAFPFTF,TGTGCCAGCAGTTCACAAACGGGAATAAGGGCCTTCCCTTTCACCTTC
.,TRBV11-2,TRBJ1-2,.,CASSSEGNGYTF,TGTGCCAGCAGCTCGGAAGGGAACGGCTACACCTTC
.,TRBV28,TRBJ2-5,.,CASRNRGTQYF,TGTGCCAGCAGGAACCGGGGGACCCAGTACTTC
TRBD1,TRBV10-1,TRBJ1-1,.,CASSETIGQVDTEAFF,TGCGCCAGCAGTGAAACGATCGGACAGGTTGACACTGAAGCTTTCTTT
TRBD1,TRBV30,TRBJ1-1,.,CALKGQMNTEAFF,TGTGCCTTAAAGGGACAGATGAACACTGAAGCTTTCTTT
.,TRBV6-5,TRBJ1-1,.,CASRIDMGTEAFF,TGTGCCAGCAGAATTGATATGGGCACTGAAGCTTTCTTT
TRBD1,TRBV6-6,TRBJ1-6,once,CASRDRDFNSPLHF,TGTGCCAGCAGGGACAGGGATTTTAATTCACCCCTCCACTTT
.,TRBV14,TRBJ2-2,.,CASSQILGGELFF,TGTGCCAGCAGCCAAATCCTAGGCGGGGAGCTGTTTTTT
TRBD1,TRBV7-8,TRBJ2-1,.,CASSPRTGRTYNEQFF,TGTGCCAGCAGCCCGAGGACAGGGCGGACCTACAATGAGCAGTTCTTC
.,TRBV6-5,TRBJ2-7,.,CASSYGAGAYLGEQYF,TGTGCCAGCAGTTACGGGGCAGGGGCCTATTTGGGCGAGCAGTACTTC
TRBD2,TRBV4-1,TRBJ2-3,.,CASSLLLGLAGVDTQYF,TGCGCCAGCAGCCTTCTCCTAGGACTAGCGGGAGTAGATACGCAGTATTTT
.,TRBV27,TRBJ2-4,.,CASSPNRIAKNIQYF,TGTGCCAGCAGTCCGAACAGAATAGCCAAAAACATTCAGTACTTC
.,TRBV19,TRBJ1-2,once,CASSSIQATGGYTF,TGTGCCAGTAGTTCAATCCAGGCGACAGGTGGCTACACCTTC
.,TRBV25-1,TRBJ2-5,.,CASSVLGGQLETQYF,TGTGCCAGCAGTGTCCTGGGTGGGCAGTTGGAGACCCAGTACTTC
TRBD1,TRBV28,TRBJ1-3,.,CASSSSGGRTIYF,TGTGCCAGCAGTAGTTCAGGGGGTCGGACCATATATTTT
TRBD2,TRBV2,TRBJ2-1,.,CANAGVEGAEQFF,TGTGCCAACGCGGGAGTTGAAGGAGCTGAGCAGTTCTTC
.,TRBV28,TRBJ1-5,once,CASSLPVDGNQPQHF,TGTGCCAGCAGTTTGCCGGTAGATGGAAATCAGCCCCAGCATTTT
.,TRBV3-1/TRBV3-2,TRBJ2-2,.,CASSQVAAGELFF,TGTGCCAGCAGCCAAGTCGCAGCCGGGGAGCTGTTTTTT
.,TRBV5-6,TRBJ1-3,.,CASSFHDFSSGNTIYF,TGTGCCAGCAGCTTCCATGATTTCTCCTCTGGAAACACCATATATTTT
.,TRBV12-2,TRBJ2-4,.,CASRSNPGPKGALAKNIQYF,TGTGCAAGTCGCTCCAACCCAGGGCCTAAGGGGGCCCTAGCCAAAAACATTCAGTACTTC
TRBD1,TRBV24-1,TRBJ1-4,few,CATSETGTGVEKLFF,TGTGCCACCAGTGAAACCGGGACAGGGGTTGAAAAACTGTTTTTT
.,TRBV5-8,TRBJ2-3,.,CASSLGEVADTQYF,TGTGCCAGCAGCTTGGGGGAAGTGGCAGATACGCAGTATTTT
.,TRBV30,TRBJ1-3,.,CATFPGVDSGNTIYF,TGTGCCACCTTCCCCGGCGTTGACTCTGGAAACACCATATATTTT
TRBD1,TRBV28,TRBJ2-1,few,CASSFLDRAISNEQFF,TGTGCCAGCTCCTTCTTAGACAGGGCGATCTCCAATGAGCAGTTCTTC
.,TRBV11-2,TRBJ1-5,.,CASSLGNQPQHF,TGTGCCAGCAGCTTAGGCAATCAGCCCCAGCATTTT
.,TRBV9,TRBJ1-6,.,CASSVRAVNSPLHF,TGTGCCAGCAGCGTAAGGGCAGTTAATTCACCCCTCCACTTT
TRBD2,TRBV28,TRBJ2-7,.,CASSPPSASGSSLGDF,TGTGCCAGCAGTCCACCTTCTGCCAGCGGGAGCTCCCTGGGGGACTTC
TRBD2,TRBV28,TRBJ2-3,.,CASSYRLANTDTQYF,TGTGCCAGCAGTTATCGACTAGCGAACACAGATACGCAGTATTTT
TRBD1,TRBV29-1,TRBJ2-7,medium-sized,CSVGRDRGFYEQYF,TGCAGCGTTGGGCGGGACAGGGGTTTTTACGAGCAGTACTTC
.,TRBV10-1,TRBJ2-5,.,CASSEGRETQYF,TGCGCCAGCAGTGAGGGCCGAGAGACCCAGTACTTC
TRBD2,TRBV7-9,TRBJ2-1,.,CASSLKTSGNEQFF,TGTGCCAGCAGCTTAAAGACTAGCGGCAATGAGCAGTTCTTC
TRBD1,TRBV3-1/TRBV3-2,TRBJ1-1,few,CASSQDNDRGKWNTEAFF,TGTGCCAGCAGCCAAGATAACGACAGGGGAAAATGGAACACTGAAGCTTTCTTT